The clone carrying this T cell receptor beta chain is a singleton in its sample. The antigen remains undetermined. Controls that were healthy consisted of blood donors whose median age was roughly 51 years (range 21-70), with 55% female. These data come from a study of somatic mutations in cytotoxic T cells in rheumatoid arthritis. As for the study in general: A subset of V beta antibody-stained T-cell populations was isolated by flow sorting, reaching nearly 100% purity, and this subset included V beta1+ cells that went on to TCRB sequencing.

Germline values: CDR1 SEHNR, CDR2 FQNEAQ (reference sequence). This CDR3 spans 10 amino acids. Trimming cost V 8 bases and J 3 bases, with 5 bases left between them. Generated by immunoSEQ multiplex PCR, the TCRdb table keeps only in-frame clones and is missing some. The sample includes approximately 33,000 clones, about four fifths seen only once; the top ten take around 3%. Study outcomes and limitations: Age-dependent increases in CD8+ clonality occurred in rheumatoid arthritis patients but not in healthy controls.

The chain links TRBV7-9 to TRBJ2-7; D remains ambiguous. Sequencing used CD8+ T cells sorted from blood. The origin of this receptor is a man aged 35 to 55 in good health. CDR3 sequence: CASGIYEQYF. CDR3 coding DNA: TGTGCCAGCGGAATCTACGAGCAGTACTTC.